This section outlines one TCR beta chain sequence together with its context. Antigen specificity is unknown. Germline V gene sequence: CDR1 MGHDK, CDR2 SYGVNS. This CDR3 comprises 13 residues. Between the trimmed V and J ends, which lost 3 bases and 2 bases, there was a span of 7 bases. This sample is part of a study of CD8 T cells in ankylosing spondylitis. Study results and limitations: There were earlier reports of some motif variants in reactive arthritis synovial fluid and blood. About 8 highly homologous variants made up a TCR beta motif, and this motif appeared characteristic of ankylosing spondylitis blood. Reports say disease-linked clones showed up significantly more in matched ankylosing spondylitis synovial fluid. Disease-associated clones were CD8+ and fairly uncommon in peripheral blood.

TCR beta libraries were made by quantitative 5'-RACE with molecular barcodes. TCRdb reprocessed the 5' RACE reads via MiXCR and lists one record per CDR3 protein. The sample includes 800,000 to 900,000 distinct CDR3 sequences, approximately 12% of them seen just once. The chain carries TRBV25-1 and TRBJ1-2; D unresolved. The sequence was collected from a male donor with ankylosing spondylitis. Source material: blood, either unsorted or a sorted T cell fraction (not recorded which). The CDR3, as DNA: TGTGCCAGCAGTGATCCCAGGAACTATGGCTACACCTTC. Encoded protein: CASSDPRNYGYTF.